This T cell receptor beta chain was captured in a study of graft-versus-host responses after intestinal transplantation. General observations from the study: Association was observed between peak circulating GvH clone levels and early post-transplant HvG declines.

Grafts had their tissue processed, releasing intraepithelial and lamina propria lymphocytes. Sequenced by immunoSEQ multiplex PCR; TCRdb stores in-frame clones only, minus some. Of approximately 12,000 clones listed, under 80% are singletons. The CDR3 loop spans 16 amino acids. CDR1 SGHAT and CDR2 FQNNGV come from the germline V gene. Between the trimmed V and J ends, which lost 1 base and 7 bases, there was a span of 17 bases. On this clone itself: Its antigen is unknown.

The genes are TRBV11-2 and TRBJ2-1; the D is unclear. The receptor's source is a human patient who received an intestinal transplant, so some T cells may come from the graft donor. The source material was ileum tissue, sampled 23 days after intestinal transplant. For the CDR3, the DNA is TGTGCCAGCAGCTTAGGCCCCTACCTCCCGTCGAATGAGCAGTTCTTC. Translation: CASSLGPYLPSNEQFF.